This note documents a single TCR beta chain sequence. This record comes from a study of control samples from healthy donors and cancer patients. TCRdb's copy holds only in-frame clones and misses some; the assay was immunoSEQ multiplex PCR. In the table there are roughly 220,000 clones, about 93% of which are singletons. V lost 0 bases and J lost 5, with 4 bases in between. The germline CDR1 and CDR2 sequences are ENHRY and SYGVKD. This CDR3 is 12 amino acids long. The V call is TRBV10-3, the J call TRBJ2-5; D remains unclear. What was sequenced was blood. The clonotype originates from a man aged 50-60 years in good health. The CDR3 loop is CAISESRETQYF. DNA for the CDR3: TGTGCCATCAGTGAGTCGAGGGAGACCCAGTACTTC.